This TCR beta chain was found in a study of cytomegalovirus exposure and HLA in healthy donors. Findings and caveats of the study: Versus the roughly 690-donor mean, an Asian-associated ancestry cluster reportedly showed fewer N-insertions in a later analysis. The study recorded fewer than 200 TCR beta chains that were cytomegalovirus-associated. In a later analysis, 17,000 or so TCR beta sequences were associated with HLA alleles at 0.05 false discovery rate.

Trimming removed 1 base from V and 5 bases from J, with 9 bases in between. This CDR3 is built from 15 residues. Germline V lookup: CDR1 KGHSH, CDR2 LQKENI. With respect to this clone: Its antigen is unidentified.

The PCR used 60 Vbeta and 13 Jbeta primers. Original methodology: Approximately 12 million of tens of millions of unique TCR beta chains were shared, per a later count. The repertoire was sequenced with immunoSEQ multiplex PCR; TCRdb's copy has only in-frame clones and lacks some. V and J calls and clone size are those listed in that table; D and trimming were worked out from the DNA. This sample's table reports approximately 130,000 clones. V is TRBV18 and J is TRBJ1-6, with a tentative D call TRBD1 (5 bases). Input material: PBMCs. This clonotype was obtained from a woman aged 60-75 years in good health and CMV-seronegative. Written as DNA, the CDR3 is TGTGCCAGCTCACCACGTGGAGGGGATAATTCACCCCTCCACTTT. Residues: CASSPRGGDNSPLHF.